This record concerns one T cell receptor beta chain sequence. The data belong to a study of CD8 T cells in Susac syndrome. About 0.5 to 1 ug RNA was reverse transcribed with random hexamers. TCRdb passed the immunoSEQ multiplex PCR reads through MiXCR, listing each CDR3 protein once. Among some 100,000 distinct CDR3 sequences listed, about 95% were seen once. Trimming left V 7 bases short and J 10 bases short, with 17 bases between. The CDR3 sequence is 13 residues long. CDR1 and CDR2 from the germline V gene are MDHEN and SYDVKM. The chain combines TRBV28 with TRBJ1-5, with D uncertain. Sequenced material: CD4+ T cells from PBMCs. The receptor comes from a human donor in good health. The CDR3 DNA sequence: TGTGCCAGCAAGTCACTCAAACGGCATCCCCAGCATTTT. It yields the protein CASKSLKRHPQHF.